This paragraph covers one T cell receptor beta chain sequence. The data originate from a study of Tregs in tolerant kidney transplant recipients. Thawed PBMCs were FACS-sorted into unstimulated CD4+CD25+CD127- regulatory T cells, CD4+CD25- non-regulatory cells, CD4 and CD8 cells. Clones were sequenced by immunoSEQ multiplex PCR, and TCRdb holds only the in-frame ones, with some missing. In the table there are under 95,000 clones, around 93% of which are singletons. The CDR3 totals 15 residues. Germline-derived CDR1 and CDR2 are LNHDA and SQIVND (reference sequence). With 9 bases clipped from V and 4 bases from J, the junction kept 13 bases outside the gene matches.

The rearrangement links TRBV19 to TRBJ2-3; 7 bases line up with TRBD2. Sequences were derived from Tregs from blood, sampled before the transplant. The receptor comes from a human donor who received a combined kidney and bone marrow transplant. The CDR3 here is CASRTGGLRADTQYF. The CDR3 nucleotides are TGTGCCAGCCGAACGGGGGGACTAAGGGCAGATACGCAGTATTTT.